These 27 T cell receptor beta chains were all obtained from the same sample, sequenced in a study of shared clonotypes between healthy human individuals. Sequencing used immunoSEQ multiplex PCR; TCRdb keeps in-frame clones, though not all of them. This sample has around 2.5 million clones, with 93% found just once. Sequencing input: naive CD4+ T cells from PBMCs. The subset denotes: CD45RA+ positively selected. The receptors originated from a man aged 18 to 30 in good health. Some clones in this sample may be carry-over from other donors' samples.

The CDR3 sequence: CASSPGTSGRHIQYF. The CDR3, as DNA: TGTGCCAGCAGCCCCGGGACTAGCGGGAGACACATTCAGTACTTC. The chain is built from TRBV4-2 and TRBJ2-4; 14 nucleotides line up with TRBD2. The junction had 4 bases not matched to a gene; V was cut back by 4 bases and J by 8 bases. Germline CDR1 is LGHNA and CDR2 is YNFKEQ. This CDR3 has 15 residues.

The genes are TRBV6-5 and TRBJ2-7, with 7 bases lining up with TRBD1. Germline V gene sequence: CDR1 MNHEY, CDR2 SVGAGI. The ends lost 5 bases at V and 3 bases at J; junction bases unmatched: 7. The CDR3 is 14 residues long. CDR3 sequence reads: CASSGSGDSYEQYF. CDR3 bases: TGTGCCAGCAGTGGATCAGGGGACAGCTACGAGCAGTACTTC.

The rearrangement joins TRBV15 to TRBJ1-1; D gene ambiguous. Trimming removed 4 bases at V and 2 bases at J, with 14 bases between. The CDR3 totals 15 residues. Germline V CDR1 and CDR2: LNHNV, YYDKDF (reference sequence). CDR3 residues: CATSIEFLINTEAFF. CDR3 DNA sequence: TGTGCCACCAGCATAGAGTTCCTGATTAACACTGAAGCTTTCTTT.

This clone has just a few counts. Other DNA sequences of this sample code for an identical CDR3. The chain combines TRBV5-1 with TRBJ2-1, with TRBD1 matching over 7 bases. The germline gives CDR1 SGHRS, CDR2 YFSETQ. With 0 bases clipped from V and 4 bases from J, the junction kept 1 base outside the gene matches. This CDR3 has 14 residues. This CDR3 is CASSLGTGYNEQFF. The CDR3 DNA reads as TGCGCCAGCAGCTTGGGGACAGGATACAATGAGCAGTTCTTC.

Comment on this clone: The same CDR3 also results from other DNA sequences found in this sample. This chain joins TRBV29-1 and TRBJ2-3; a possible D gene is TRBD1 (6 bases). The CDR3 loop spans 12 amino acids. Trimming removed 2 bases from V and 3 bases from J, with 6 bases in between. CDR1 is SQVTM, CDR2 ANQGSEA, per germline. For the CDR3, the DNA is TGCAGCGTTGAAAGGGGGACAGATACGCAGTATTTT. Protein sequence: CSVERGTDTQYF.

The CDR3 DNA reads TGTGCCAGCAGCCGGGACGCAGCAAGACAAGAGACCCAGTACTTC. Residues: CASSRDAARQETQYF. The V gene is TRBV5-4, the J gene TRBJ2-5; D is tentatively TRBD1 or TRBD2 (5 bases each). V dropped 4 bases and J dropped 2 bases, with 15 bases sitting between them. This CDR3 comprises 15 residues. Germline V lookup: CDR1 SGHNT, CDR2 YYREEE (reference sequence). The full variable domain, its missing parts supplied by reference TRBV5-4 and TRBJ2-5, is ETGVTQSPTHLIKTRGQQVTLRCSSQSGHNTVSWYQQALGQGPQFIFQYYREEENGRGNFPPRFSGLQFPNYSSELNVNALELDDSALYLCASSRDAARQETQYFGPGTRLLVL.

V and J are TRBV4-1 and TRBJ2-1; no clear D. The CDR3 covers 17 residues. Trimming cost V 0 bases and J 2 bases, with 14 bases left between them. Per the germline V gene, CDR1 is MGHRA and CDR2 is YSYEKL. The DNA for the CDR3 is TGCGCCAGCAGCCAAGATTGGCAGCGTTCGACCTACAATGAGCAGTTCTTC. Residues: CASSQDWQRSTYNEQFF.

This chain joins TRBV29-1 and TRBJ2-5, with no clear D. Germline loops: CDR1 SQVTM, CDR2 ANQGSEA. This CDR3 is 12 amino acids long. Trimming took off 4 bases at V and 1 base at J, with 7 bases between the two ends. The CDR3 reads CSVVAGQETQYF. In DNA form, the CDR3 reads TGCAGCGTTGTGGCAGGCCAAGAGACCCAGTACTTC.

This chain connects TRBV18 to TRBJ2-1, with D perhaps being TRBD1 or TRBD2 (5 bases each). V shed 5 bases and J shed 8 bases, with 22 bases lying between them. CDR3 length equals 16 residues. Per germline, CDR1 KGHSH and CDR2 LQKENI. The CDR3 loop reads CASSLSGTSYLDEQFF. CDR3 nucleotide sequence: TGTGCCAGCTCATTATCCGGGACGTCCTATTTAGATGAGCAGTTCTTC.

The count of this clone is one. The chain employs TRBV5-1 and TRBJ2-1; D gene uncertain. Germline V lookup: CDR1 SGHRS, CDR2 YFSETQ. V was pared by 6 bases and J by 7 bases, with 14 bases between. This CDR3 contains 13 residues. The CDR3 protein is CASTYGEGNEQFF. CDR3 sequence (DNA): TGCGCCAGCACATACGGTGAAGGAAATGAGCAGTTCTTC. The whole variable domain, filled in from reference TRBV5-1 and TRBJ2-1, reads KAGVTQTPRYLIKTRGQQVTLSCSPISGHRSVSWYQQTPGQGLQFLFEYFSETQRNKGNFPGRFSGRQFSNSRSEMNVSTLELGDSALYLCASTYGEGNEQFFGPGTRLTVL.

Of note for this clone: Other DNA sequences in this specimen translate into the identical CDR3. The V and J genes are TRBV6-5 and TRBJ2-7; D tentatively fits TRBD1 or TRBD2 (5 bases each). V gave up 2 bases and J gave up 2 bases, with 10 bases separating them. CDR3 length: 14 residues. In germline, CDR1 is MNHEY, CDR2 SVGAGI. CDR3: CASSYRDGAYEQYF. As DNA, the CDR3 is TGTGCCAGCAGTTACCGGGACGGAGCCTACGAGCAGTACTTC.

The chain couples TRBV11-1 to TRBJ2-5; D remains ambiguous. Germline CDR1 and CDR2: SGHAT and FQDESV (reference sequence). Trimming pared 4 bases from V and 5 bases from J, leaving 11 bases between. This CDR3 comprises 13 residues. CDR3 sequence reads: CASSSRRAETQYF. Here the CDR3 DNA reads TGTGCCAGCAGCTCGCGGCGCGCCGAGACCCAGTACTTC. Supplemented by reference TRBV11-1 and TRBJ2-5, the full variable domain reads EAEVAQSPRYKITEKSQAVAFWCDPISGHATLYWYRQILGQGPELLVQFQDESVVDDSQLPKDRFSAERLKGVDSTLKIQPAELGDSAMYLCASSSRRAETQYFGPGTRLLVL.

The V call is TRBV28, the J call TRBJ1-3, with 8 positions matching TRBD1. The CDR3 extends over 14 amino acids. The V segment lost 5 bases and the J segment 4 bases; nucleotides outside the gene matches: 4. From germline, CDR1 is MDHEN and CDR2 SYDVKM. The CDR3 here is CASSPGQGGNTIYF. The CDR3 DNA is TGTGCCAGCAGTCCCGGACAGGGAGGAAACACCATATATTTT. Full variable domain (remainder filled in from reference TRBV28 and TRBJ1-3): DVKVTQSSRYLVKRTGEKVFLECVQDMDHENMFWYRQDPGLGLRLIYFSYDVKMKEKGDIPEGYSVSREKKERFSLILESASTNQTSMYLCASSPGQGGNTIYFGEGSWLTVV.

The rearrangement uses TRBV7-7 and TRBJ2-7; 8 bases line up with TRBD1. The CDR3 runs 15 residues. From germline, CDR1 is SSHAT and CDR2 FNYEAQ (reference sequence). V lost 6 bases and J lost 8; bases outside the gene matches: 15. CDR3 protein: CASSSDGTGRGKQYF. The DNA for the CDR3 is TGTGCCAGCAGTTCCGATGGGACAGGTCGAGGAAAGCAGTACTTC.

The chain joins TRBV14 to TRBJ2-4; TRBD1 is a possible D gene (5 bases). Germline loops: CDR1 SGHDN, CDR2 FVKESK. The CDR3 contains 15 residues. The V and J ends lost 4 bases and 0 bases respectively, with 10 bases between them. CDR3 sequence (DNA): TGTGCCAGCAGCCCTCGACAGATAGCCAAAAACATTCAGTACTTC. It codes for CASSPRQIAKNIQYF. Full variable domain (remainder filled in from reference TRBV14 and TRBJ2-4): EAGVTQFPSHSVIEKGQTVTLRCDPISGHDNLYWYRRVMGKEIKFLLHFVKESKQDESGMPNNRFLAERTGGTYSTLKVQPAELEDSGVYFCASSPRQIAKNIQYFGAGTRLSVL.

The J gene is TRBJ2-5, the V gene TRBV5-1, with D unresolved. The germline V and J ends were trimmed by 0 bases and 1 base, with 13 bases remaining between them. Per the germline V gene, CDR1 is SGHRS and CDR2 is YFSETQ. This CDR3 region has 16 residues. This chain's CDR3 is CASSLAATGSQETQYF. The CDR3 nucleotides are TGCGCCAGCAGCTTGGCCGCCACTGGGTCCCAAGAGACCCAGTACTTC.

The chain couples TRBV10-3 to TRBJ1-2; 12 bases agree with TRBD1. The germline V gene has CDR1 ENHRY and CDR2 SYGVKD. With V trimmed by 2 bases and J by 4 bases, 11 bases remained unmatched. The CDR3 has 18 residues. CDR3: CAISELVGQGARGYGYTF. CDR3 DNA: TGTGCCATCAGTGAGCTCGTGGGACAGGGGGCTCGGGGCTATGGCTACACCTTC.

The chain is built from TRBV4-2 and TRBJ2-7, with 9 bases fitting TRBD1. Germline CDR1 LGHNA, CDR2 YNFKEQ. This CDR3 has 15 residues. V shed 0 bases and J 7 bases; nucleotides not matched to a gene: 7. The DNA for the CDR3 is TGTGCCAGCAGCCAAGACGGGGGACAGGGTCGGGAGCAGTACTTC. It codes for CASSQDGGQGREQYF.

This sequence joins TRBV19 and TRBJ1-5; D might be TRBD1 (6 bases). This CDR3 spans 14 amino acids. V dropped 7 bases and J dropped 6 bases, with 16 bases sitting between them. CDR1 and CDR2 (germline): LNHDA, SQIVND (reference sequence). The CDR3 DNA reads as TGTGCCAGTACCACGACGGGGGCCGGTCAGCCCCAGCATTTT. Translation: CASTTTGAGQPQHF.

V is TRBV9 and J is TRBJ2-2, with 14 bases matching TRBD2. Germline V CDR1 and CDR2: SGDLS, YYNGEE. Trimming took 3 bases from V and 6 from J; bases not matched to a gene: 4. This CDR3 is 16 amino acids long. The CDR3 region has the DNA TGTGCCAGCAGCGCCAGACTAGCGGGAGGGGCCGGGGAGCTGTTTTTT. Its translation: CASSARLAGGAGELFF.

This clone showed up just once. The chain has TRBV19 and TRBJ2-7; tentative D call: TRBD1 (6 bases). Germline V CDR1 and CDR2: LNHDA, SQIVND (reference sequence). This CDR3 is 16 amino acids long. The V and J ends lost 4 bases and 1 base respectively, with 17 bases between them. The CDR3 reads CASSRGSPTGSYEQYF. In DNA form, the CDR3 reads TGTGCCAGTAGTAGAGGTAGTCCTACAGGGTCCTACGAGCAGTACTTC. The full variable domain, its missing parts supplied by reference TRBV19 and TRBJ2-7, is DGGITQSPKYLFRKEGQNVTLSCEQNLNHDAMYWYRQDPGQGLRLIYYSQIVNDFQKGDIAEGYSVSREKKESFPLTVTSAQKNPTAFYLCASSRGSPTGSYEQYFGPGTRLTVT.

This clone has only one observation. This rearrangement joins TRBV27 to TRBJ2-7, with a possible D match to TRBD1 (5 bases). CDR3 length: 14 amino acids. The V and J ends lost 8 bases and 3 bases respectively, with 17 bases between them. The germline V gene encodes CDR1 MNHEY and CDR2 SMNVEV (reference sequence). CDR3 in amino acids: CASGALGGNYEQYF. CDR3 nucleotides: TGTGCCAGCGGGGCTCTGGGCGGAAACTACGAGCAGTACTTC.

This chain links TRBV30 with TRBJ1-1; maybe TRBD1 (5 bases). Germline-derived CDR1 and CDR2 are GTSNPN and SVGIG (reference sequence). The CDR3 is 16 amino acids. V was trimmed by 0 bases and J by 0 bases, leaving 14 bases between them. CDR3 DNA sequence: TGTGCCTGGAGTGTACGGCCAGGGTGGGTGAACACTGAAGCTTTCTTT. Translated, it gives CAWSVRPGWVNTEAFF.

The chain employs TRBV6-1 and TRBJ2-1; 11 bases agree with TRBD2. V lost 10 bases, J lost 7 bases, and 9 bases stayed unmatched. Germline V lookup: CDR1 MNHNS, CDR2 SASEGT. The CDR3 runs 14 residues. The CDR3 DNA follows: TGTGCCATTATAGCGGGAGGGAGTAGGAATGAGCAGTTCTTC. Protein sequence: CAIIAGGSRNEQFF.

The CDR3 coding sequence is TGTGCCAGCAGCTTGGTTTCGGGGGCCGGAAACACCATATATTTT. It codes for CASSLVSGAGNTIYF. The V gene is TRBV5-8, the J gene TRBJ1-3; a weak D match, TRBD1 (6 bases). This CDR3 is 15 amino acids long. The V end was cut by 0 bases, the J end by 4 bases, with 11 bases between. Germline CDR1 and CDR2: SGHTS and YDEGEE.

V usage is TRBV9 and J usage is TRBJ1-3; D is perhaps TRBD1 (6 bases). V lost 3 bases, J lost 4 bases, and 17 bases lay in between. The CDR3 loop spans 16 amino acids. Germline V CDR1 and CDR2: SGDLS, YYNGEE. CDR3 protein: CASSAGQTGSGNTIYF. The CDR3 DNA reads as TGTGCCAGCAGCGCGGGACAAACAGGGTCCGGAAACACCATATATTTT.

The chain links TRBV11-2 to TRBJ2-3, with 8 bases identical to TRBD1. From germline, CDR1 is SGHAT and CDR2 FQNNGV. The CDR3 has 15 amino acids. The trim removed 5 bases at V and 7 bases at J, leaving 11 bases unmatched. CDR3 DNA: TGTGCCAGCAGCCTGACAGGGGCCTCGCCATATACGCAGTATTTT. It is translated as CASSLTGASPYTQYF.